The 11 T cell receptor beta chains reported below all come from one sample, sequenced in a study of blood T cell repertoires in COVID-19. Assay used: immunoSEQ multiplex PCR; TCRdb lists only in-frame clones, some missing. Of some 89,000 clones listed, almost 85% are singletons. The sequencing sample was made of peripheral blood. These receptors were taken from a woman older than 75 with acute or convalescent COVID-19.

The J gene is TRBJ2-7, the V gene TRBV2; unclear D gene. Trimming took 6 bases from V and 3 from J, leaving 12 bases between them. Germline loops: CDR1 SNHLY, CDR2 FYNNEI. The CDR3 sequence is 13 residues long. This chain's CDR3 is CASRKSSNYEQYF. For the CDR3, the DNA is TGTGCCAGCAGAAAGAGTAGCAACTACGAGCAGTACTTC. Based on the CDR3 plus reference TRBV2 and TRBJ2-7, the full variable domain is EPEVTQTPSHQVTQMGQEVILRCVPISNHLYFYWYRQILGQKVEFLVSFYNNEISEKSEIFDDQFSVERPDGSNFTLKIRSTKLEDSAMYFCASRKSSNYEQYFGPGTRLTVT.

V is TRBV15 and J is TRBJ2-1; D is perhaps TRBD1 (5 bases). Trimming took off 8 bases at V and 6 bases at J, with 14 bases between the two ends. The germline V gene has CDR1 LNHNV and CDR2 YYDKDF (reference sequence). There are 13 residues in the CDR3. The CDR3 nucleotides read TGTGCCACCGCAGGGTTGGAAGTCAATGAGCAGTTCTTC. Amino acid sequence: CATAGLEVNEQFF.

The chain joins TRBV27 to TRBJ2-2; unclear D gene. This CDR3 region has 16 residues. The germline V gene has CDR1 MNHEY and CDR2 SMNVEV (reference sequence). Trimming pared 4 bases from V and 5 bases from J, leaving 17 bases between. The CDR3 DNA follows: TGTGCCAGCAGTTCGGGTGGCGGCATTCTAACCGGGGAGCTGTTTTTT. Amino acid sequence: CASSSGGGILTGELFF.

The chain uses TRBV10-2 and TRBJ2-5; TRBD1 is a possible D gene (5 bases). Trimming pared 6 bases from V and 4 bases from J, leaving 6 bases between. This CDR3 has 11 residues. From germline, CDR1 is WSHSY and CDR2 SAAADI. CDR3 nucleotide sequence: TGCGCCAGCAGGGGGCCAGAGACCCAGTACTTC. This codes for CASRGPETQYF.

J is TRBJ1-1 and V is TRBV27; a possible D gene is TRBD1 (6 bases). Germline CDR1 reads MNHEY; CDR2 reads SMNVEV (reference sequence). Trimming cost V 6 bases and J 0 bases, with 11 bases left between them. The CDR3 contains 14 residues. DNA of the CDR3: TGTGCCAGCAGAACACAGGGCATGAACACTGAAGCTTTCTTT. This translates into CASRTQGMNTEAFF.

V gene TRBV5-8 combines with J gene TRBJ1-1; TRBD1 aligns across 9 bases. CDR3 length: 19 amino acids. V gave up 7 bases and J gave up 0 bases; unmatched junction bases: 19. Germline lookup yields CDR1 SGHTS and CDR2 YDEGEE. CDR3 DNA: TGTGCCAGCCCTCATCCCCCGGGACAGGGTCAAACAGTGAACACTGAAGCTTTCTTT. It encodes CASPHPPGQGQTVNTEAFF. Looking up the rest from reference TRBV5-8 and TRBJ1-1 gives the full variable domain: EAGVTQSPTHLIKTRGQQATLRCSPISGHTSVYWYQQALGLGLQFLLWYDEGEERNRGNFPPRFSGRQFPNYSSELNVNALELEDSALYLCASPHPPGQGQTVNTEAFFGQGTRLTVV.

J is TRBJ2-5 and V is TRBV7-9; D may be TRBD1 (6 bases). Germline assignment: CDR1 SEHNR and CDR2 FQNEAQ (reference sequence). The V end lost 6 bases, the J end lost 4 bases, and 9 bases lay between the germline ends. The CDR3 runs to 12 residues. The CDR3 DNA is TGTGCCAGCAGAACGACAGGAGAGACCCAGTACTTC. It specifies CASRTTGETQYF. The full variable domain, rest sourced from reference TRBV7-9 and TRBJ2-5, is DTGVSQNPRHKITKRGQNVTFRCDPISEHNRLYWYRQTLGQGPEFLTYFQNEAQLEKSRLLSDRFSAERPKGSFSTLEIQRTEQGDSAMYLCASRTTGETQYFGPGTRLLVL.

The CDR3, as DNA: TGTGCCAGCAGCTCCGTACTGGGGCCCCAGCAGTTCTTC. Protein sequence: CASSSVLGPQQFF. This chain connects TRBV3-1 (or the pseudogene TRBV3-2) to TRBJ2-1, with D possibly being TRBD1 (5 bases). Germline V gene sequence: CDR1 LGHDT, CDR2 YNNKEL (reference sequence). With 5 bases removed from V and 11 bases from J, the gap between germline ends came to 16 bases. This CDR3 spans 13 amino acids.

V is TRBV27 and J is TRBJ2-7; possible D gene TRBD1, 6 bases. The V gene's germline CDR1 is MNHEY and CDR2 SMNVEV (reference sequence). The CDR3 loop spans 13 amino acids. Trimming shortened V by 5 bases and J by 3 bases, and 11 bases separated the two germline ends. CDR3 sequence: CASSPGTIYEQYF. DNA of the CDR3: TGTGCCAGCAGTCCGGGGACAATCTACGAGCAGTACTTC.

This chain connects TRBV19 to TRBJ2-2; 11 bases are a match to TRBD1. Germline V gene lookup returns CDR1 LNHDA and CDR2 SQIVND (reference sequence). The CDR3 length is 16 residues. Losses at the gene ends were 5 bases for V and 6 bases for J; bases not matched to a gene: 8. DNA for the CDR3: TGTGCCAGTAGTTCCGGACAGGGGGCCTTTCCCGGGGAGCTGTTTTTT. Protein product: CASSSGQGAFPGELFF. Looking up the rest from reference TRBV19 and TRBJ2-2 gives the full variable domain: DGGITQSPKYLFRKEGQNVTLSCEQNLNHDAMYWYRQDPGQGLRLIYYSQIVNDFQKGDIAEGYSVSREKKESFPLTVTSAQKNPTAFYLCASSSGQGAFPGELFFGEGSRLTVL.

The V and J genes are TRBV12-5 and TRBJ2-1; TRBD1 agrees at 8 bases. Germline-derived CDR1 and CDR2 are LGHNT and FRNRAP. V lost 5 bases and J lost 5; bases outside the gene matches: 5. The CDR3 runs 14 residues. The CDR3 DNA follows: TGTGCTAGTGGTCTAGGACAGGGCAACAATGAGCAGTTCTTC. The encoded protein is CASGLGQGNNEQFF.